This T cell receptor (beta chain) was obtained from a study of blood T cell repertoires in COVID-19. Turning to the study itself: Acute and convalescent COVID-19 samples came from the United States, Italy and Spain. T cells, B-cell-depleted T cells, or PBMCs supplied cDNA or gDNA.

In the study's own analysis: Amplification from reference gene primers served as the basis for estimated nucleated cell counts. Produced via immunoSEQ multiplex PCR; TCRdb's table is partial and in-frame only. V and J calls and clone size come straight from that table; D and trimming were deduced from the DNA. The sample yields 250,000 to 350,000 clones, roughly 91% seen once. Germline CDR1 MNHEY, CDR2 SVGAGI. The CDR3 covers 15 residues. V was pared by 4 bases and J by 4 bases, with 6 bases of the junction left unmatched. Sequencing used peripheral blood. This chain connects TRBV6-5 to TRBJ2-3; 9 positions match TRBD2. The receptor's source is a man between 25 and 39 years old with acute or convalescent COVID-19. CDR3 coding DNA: TGTGCCAGCAGTTCATGGAGCGGGGGGTCAGATACGCAGTATTTT. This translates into CASSSWSGGSDTQYF.